A single sample gave rise to the 32 T cell receptor beta chains below, sequenced in a study of cytotoxic CD8 clonotypes in ibrutinib-treated CLL (dated by TCRdb to about 2021). To prepare the library, the immunoSEQ multiplex PCR assay was applied. This is the immuneACCESS table as TCRdb keeps it, with only in-frame sequences that have V and J called. A part of the clones is gone; compared with another copy, unresolved V genes explain less than half, and the rest is unexplained. The sample table contains 70,000 to 85,000 clones; only one count was recorded for 75% to 85% of them. 7.7% of the sample goes to the ten largest clones. The time point label of this sample denotes: progressive disease on ibrutinib. The starting material was PBMCs, obtained at disease progression, from a patient treated with ibrutinib. Source of these receptors: a human donor with chronic lymphocytic leukemia.

The genes are TRBV18 and TRBJ2-5; tentative D call: TRBD1 (6 bases). In germline, CDR1 is KGHSH, CDR2 LQKENI. Between the trimmed V and J ends, which lost 0 bases and 5 bases, there was a span of 10 bases. CDR3 size: 14 residues. CDR3 nucleotide sequence: TGTGCCAGCTCACCACCGACAGGCGGGGAGACCCAGTACTTC. Its protein is CASSPPTGGETQYF.

J is TRBJ1-1 and V is TRBV28; D is perhaps TRBD1 (5 bases). Germline values: CDR1 MDHEN, CDR2 SYDVKM. V was shortened by 1 base and J by 5 bases, with 8 bases between the two germline ends. CDR3 size: 13 residues. The CDR3 DNA reads TGTGCCAGCAGTTTATTTGGGGGGACTGAAGCTTTCTTT. Protein: CASSLFGGTEAFF. The entire variable domain, with the rest obtained from reference TRBV28 and TRBJ1-1, is as follows: DVKVTQSSRYLVKRTGEKVFLECVQDMDHENMFWYRQDPGLGLRLIYFSYDVKMKEKGDIPEGYSVSREKKERFSLILESASTNQTSMYLCASSLFGGTEAFFGQGTRLTVV.

This clone came up once. The chain joins TRBV5-1 to TRBJ2-1; D not resolved. The CDR3 runs to 13 residues. Trimming took off 2 bases at V and 3 bases at J, with 6 bases between the two ends. CDR1 and CDR2 from the germline V gene are SGHRS and YFSETQ. The CDR3 coding sequence is TGCGCCAGCAGCTTAAGACTCTACAATGAGCAGTTCTTC. This translates into CASSLRLYNEQFF.

CDR3 coding DNA: TGTGCCAGCTCACCACTTTCGGGCCTCACAGATACGCAGTATTTT. This encodes CASSPLSGLTDTQYF. The V call is TRBV18, the J call TRBJ2-3, with D hard to call. The CDR3 consists of 15 residues. The germline CDR1 and CDR2 sequences are KGHSH and LQKENI. Trimming left V 1 base short and J 2 bases short, with 10 bases between.

J is TRBJ1-5 and V is TRBV19; maybe TRBD1 (6 bases). The CDR3 runs to 15 residues. Trimming cost V 2 bases and J 3 bases, with 11 bases left between them. The germline CDR1 and CDR2 sequences are LNHDA and SQIVND (reference sequence). The CDR3 here is CASSIKDRPNQPQHF. The CDR3 nucleotides read TGTGCCAGTAGTATAAAGGACAGACCCAATCAGCCCCAGCATTTT. The complete variable domain, with remaining parts taken from reference TRBV19 and TRBJ1-5, reads DGGITQSPKYLFRKEGQNVTLSCEQNLNHDAMYWYRQDPGQGLRLIYYSQIVNDFQKGDIAEGYSVSREKKESFPLTVTSAQKNPTAFYLCASSIKDRPNQPQHFGDGTRLSIL.

This clone was seen only a few times. The chain couples TRBV7-9 to TRBJ2-7, with D perhaps matching TRBD1 or TRBD2 (5 bases each). Per germline, CDR1 SEHNR and CDR2 FQNEAQ (reference sequence). This CDR3 has 14 amino acids. V gave up 5 bases and J gave up 2 bases, with 13 bases separating them. In DNA, the CDR3 is TGTGCCAGCAGCCCCCGGGACCTCCCCTACGAGCAGTACTTC. Protein sequence: CASSPRDLPYEQYF.

V is TRBV29-1 and J is TRBJ1-2; no reliable D call. Germline V gene data show CDR1 as SQVTM and CDR2 as ANQGSEA. Trimming took off 6 bases at V and 2 bases at J, with 10 bases between the two ends. This CDR3 is 12 amino acids long. The CDR3 DNA is TGCAGCGTCCAAGGAACCAACTATGGCTACACCTTC. Residues: CSVQGTNYGYTF.

The gene calls are TRBV18 and TRBJ2-5; D is perhaps TRBD2 (5 bases). Trimming removed 3 bases at V and 2 bases at J, with 7 bases between. Per the germline V gene, CDR1 is KGHSH and CDR2 is LQKENI. The CDR3 runs to 13 residues. CDR3 in amino acids: CASSPGDQETQYF. CDR3 in DNA: TGTGCCAGCTCACCGGGAGATCAAGAGACCCAGTACTTC.

The chain links TRBV19 to TRBJ1-5; D unresolved. Germline V gene data show CDR1 as LNHDA and CDR2 as SQIVND (reference sequence). The CDR3 has 13 residues. V was pared by 7 bases and J by 6 bases, with 13 bases between. CDR3 residues: CASMSRGIQPQHF. The CDR3 nucleotides are TGTGCCAGTATGTCACGGGGTATTCAGCCCCAGCATTTT.

A remark on this clone: Given a much more abundant clone one base away, this may be a read error. This chain connects TRBV9 to TRBJ1-1; D is perhaps TRBD1 (5 bases). CDR1 is SGDLS, CDR2 YYNGEE, per germline. The CDR3 runs 15 residues. V lost 4 bases to trimming and J lost 7 bases, with 20 bases between them. The CDR3 region is CASSPLVGGTLEAFF. The CDR3 coding sequence is TGTGCCAGCAGCCCCCTAGTTGGGGGGACCCTTGAAGCTTTCTTT.

CDR3: CASGRTGGNTEAFF. The CDR3 DNA reads TGTGCCAGCGGACGGACAGGGGGCAACACTGAAGCTTTCTTT. The chain is built from TRBV5-4 and TRBJ1-1; the match to TRBD1 covers 11 bases. CDR3 length: 14 residues. Germline assignment: CDR1 SGHNT and CDR2 YYREEE (reference sequence). J lost 2 bases, V lost 7 bases, and 4 bases had no gene match.

This sequence joins TRBV29-1 and TRBJ1-2; possibly TRBD1 for D (6 bases). V gave up 4 bases and J gave up 2 bases, with 14 bases separating them. CDR1 is SQVTM and CDR2 is ANQGSEA in the germline V gene. This CDR3 region has 14 residues. The DNA of the CDR3 is TGCAGCGTTGTTCAGGGGATATTCAACTATGGCTACACCTTC. Its translation is CSVVQGIFNYGYTF.

V and J are TRBV18 and TRBJ1-4; 7 bases are shared with TRBD1. The CDR3 consists of 14 residues. Germline lookup yields CDR1 KGHSH and CDR2 LQKENI. V shed 4 bases and J 6 bases; nucleotides not matched to a gene: 5. CDR3 coding DNA: TGTGCCAGCTCACAGGGGGCGGCGGATGAAAAACTGTTTTTT. Protein: CASSQGAADEKLFF.

The chain is built from TRBV5-4 and TRBJ2-1, with D perhaps given as TRBD1 or TRBD2 (6 bases each). This CDR3 has 14 residues. Per the germline V gene, CDR1 is SGHNT and CDR2 is YYREEE (reference sequence). Trimming took 5 bases from V and 5 from J, leaving 14 bases between them. The CDR3 DNA sequence: TGTGCCAGCAGTCCTGGCGGGGACAACAATGAGCAGTTCTTC. This sequence encodes CASSPGGDNNEQFF.

This chain connects TRBV5-5 to TRBJ1-2; unclear D gene. The CDR3 extends over 10 amino acids. V was clipped by 6 bases and J by 5 bases, with 5 bases between them. Germline V gene data show CDR1 as SGHKS and CDR2 as YYEKEE (reference sequence). The CDR3 loop reads CASKGYGYTF. The CDR3 nucleotides read TGTGCCAGCAAAGGTTATGGCTACACCTTC.

J is TRBJ1-2 and V is TRBV25-1; D might be TRBD1 (6 bases). The germline V and J ends were trimmed by 2 bases and 7 bases, with 8 bases remaining between them. Germline CDR1 MGHDK, CDR2 SYGVNS. The CDR3 extends over 12 amino acids. CDR3 sequence reads: CASSEPGAGYTF. The CDR3 coding sequence is TGTGCCAGCAGTGAACCAGGGGCTGGCTACACCTTC.

The chain couples TRBV10-3 to TRBJ2-7, with 7 bases fitting TRBD1. The V gene's germline CDR1 is ENHRY and CDR2 SYGVKD. The CDR3 runs to 14 residues. V lost 4 bases and J lost 2; bases outside the gene matches: 5. The CDR3 coding sequence is TGTGCCATCAGTGGCAAAGGGGGCCCCTACGAGCAGTACTTC. Its protein product is CAISGKGGPYEQYF.

This chain joins TRBV5-4 and TRBJ2-5; 11 bases are shared with TRBD2. Unmatched junction bases numbered 4, after V lost 4 bases and J lost 5 bases. Germline values: CDR1 SGHNT, CDR2 YYREEE (reference sequence). CDR3 length: 14 residues. CDR3 coding DNA: TGTGCCAGCAGCCGAAGGACTAGCGGGGAGACCCAGTACTTC. Translation: CASSRRTSGETQYF.

This chain uses TRBV19 with TRBJ1-1; D is unresolved. This CDR3 has 14 amino acids. Germline CDR1 reads LNHDA; CDR2 reads SQIVND (reference sequence). The V and J ends lost 5 bases and 1 base respectively, with 11 bases between them. The CDR3 sequence: CASSPGTSNTEAFF. CDR3 DNA sequence: TGTGCCAGTAGTCCCGGCACCTCGAACACTGAAGCTTTCTTT.

This clone has just a few counts. V usage is TRBV6-4 and J usage is TRBJ2-3; 7 nucleotides line up with TRBD2. Germline trimming cut 6 bases from V and 0 bases from J; bases unmatched to any gene: 9. Germline-derived CDR1 and CDR2 are MRHNA and SNTAGT. The CDR3 is 16 amino acids. The CDR3 region is CASSPTSGGSTDTQYF. The CDR3, as DNA: TGTGCCAGCAGCCCGACCTCCGGGGGGAGCACAGATACGCAGTATTTT.

This rearrangement joins TRBV29-1 to TRBJ2-7; 9 positions agree with TRBD1. V dropped 6 bases and J dropped 6; count of bases not matched to a gene: 12. CDR1 SQVTM and CDR2 ANQGSEA come from the germline V gene. CDR3 length: 14 residues. The CDR3 bases are TGCAGCGTGAATCGGGACAGGGTGCGCGGCGAGCAGTACTTC. It yields the protein CSVNRDRVRGEQYF.

This rearrangement joins TRBV5-1 to TRBJ1-5, with TRBD1 matching 7 bases. The CDR3 extends over 15 amino acids. CDR1 SGHRS and CDR2 YFSETQ come from the germline V gene. Germline trimming cut 0 bases from V and 2 bases from J; bases unmatched to any gene: 2. Written as DNA, the CDR3 is TGCGCCAGCAGCTTGGCCGGGACAGGCAATCAGCCCCAGCATTTT. Encoded protein: CASSLAGTGNQPQHF.

This sequence joins TRBV4-2 and TRBJ2-3, with 14 bases identical to TRBD2. Germline-derived CDR1 and CDR2 are LGHNA and YNFKEQ. This CDR3 is built from 18 residues. The V gene end was trimmed by 1 base and the J gene end by 3 bases; junction bases not matched to a gene: 6. The DNA of the CDR3 is TGTGCCAGCAGCCAAGCCCTGACTAGCGGGGGGGCAACAGATACGCAGTATTTT. Its protein is CASSQALTSGGATDTQYF.

This clone was counted once. This CDR3 reads CASSGGGRGTDTQYF. The CDR3 DNA reads TGTGCCAGCAGTGGGGGCGGGAGGGGCACAGATACGCAGTATTTT. This chain connects TRBV2 to TRBJ2-3; TRBD2 matches 9 bases. CDR1 is SNHLY and CDR2 is FYNNEI in the germline V gene. The CDR3 has 15 residues. Unmatched junction bases numbered 3, after V lost 4 bases and J lost 1 base.

V and J are TRBV10-1 and TRBJ1-1, with D maybe TRBD1 (6 bases). V was shortened by 5 bases and J by 8 bases, with 18 bases between the two germline ends. The germline CDR1 and CDR2 sequences are WNHNN and SYGVQD (reference sequence). CDR3 length: 14 residues. CDR3 coding DNA: TGCGCCAGCAGTACCGGGACACCGGGAGGGGAAGCTTTCTTT. It is translated as CASSTGTPGGEAFF.

This clone was detected only once. The rearrangement joins TRBV5-1 to TRBJ2-2, with D unresolved. The CDR3 runs 16 residues. Germline V CDR1 and CDR2: SGHRS, YFSETQ. Trimming shortened V by 0 bases and J by 0 bases, and 9 bases separated the two germline ends. For the CDR3, the DNA is TGCGCCAGCAGCTTGGCTGGGCGGCCGAACACCGGGGAGCTGTTTTTT. Translation gives CASSLAGRPNTGELFF.

The gene calls are TRBV4-1 and TRBJ2-2; TRBD1 matches at 8 bases. The CDR3 has 15 residues. Germline V CDR1 and CDR2: MGHRA, YSYEKL. The V segment lost 3 bases and the J segment 6 bases; nucleotides outside the gene matches: 6. The CDR3 loop is CASSQEGQVPGELFF. The CDR3 coding sequence is TGCGCCAGCAGCCAGGAGGGACAGGTCCCCGGGGAGCTGTTTTTT.

The V call is TRBV2, the J call TRBJ2-1; no firm D call. Germline assignment: CDR1 SNHLY and CDR2 FYNNEI. The CDR3 length is 14 residues. Deletions cut 6 bases from V and 3 bases from J, with 12 bases between. CDR3 bases: TGTGCCAGCAGCCCCCCCAGCCGCTACAATGAGCAGTTCTTC. The encoded protein is CASSPPSRYNEQFF.

This clone was detected only a few times. J is TRBJ1-2 and V is TRBV2; TRBD1 agrees at 7 bases. Germline-derived CDR1 and CDR2 are SNHLY and FYNNEI. This CDR3 has 16 amino acids. Germline trimming cut 1 base from V and 0 bases from J; bases unmatched to any gene: 5. In DNA form, the CDR3 reads TGTGCCAGCAGTGAAGTCAGAGGGGGCGCTAACTATGGCTACACCTTC. It specifies CASSEVRGGANYGYTF.

This chain links TRBV4-2 with TRBJ2-3; 9 nucleotides line up with TRBD2. Germline lookup yields CDR1 LGHNA and CDR2 YNFKEQ. After removal of 1 base from V and 6 bases from J, the junction contained 11 bases not matched to a gene. This CDR3 has 17 amino acids. CDR3 DNA sequence: TGTGCCAGCAGCCAAGTAGGTAGAGCGGGGGGACGGGATACGCAGTATTTT. It is translated as CASSQVGRAGGRDTQYF.

The chain employs TRBV2 and TRBJ2-5; D is possibly TRBD2 (6 bases). With 5 bases removed from V and 5 bases from J, the gap between germline ends came to 6 bases. Germline CDR1 and CDR2: SNHLY and FYNNEI. The CDR3 runs to 11 residues. The CDR3 DNA is TGTGCCAGCAGTCGGGGGGAGACCCAGTACTTC. Translation: CASSRGETQYF.

This clone was detected only a few times. For the CDR3, the DNA is TGCGCCAGCAGCCAAGTAGAAGGGGAAGGGTCTGGCTACACCTTC. Its protein is CASSQVEGEGSGYTF. V and J are TRBV4-1 and TRBJ1-2; D may be TRBD1 (5 bases). V was pared by 1 base and J by 7 bases, with 16 bases between. The V gene's germline CDR1 is MGHRA and CDR2 YSYEKL. CDR3 length: 15 residues.